This T cell receptor (beta chain) was profiled in a study of blood T cell repertoires in COVID-19. The method was immunoSEQ multiplex PCR; TCRdb's version includes in-frame clones alone and lacks a portion of them. Altogether 250,000 to 300,000 clones are present, approximately 90% being singletons, with the ten largest covering about a sixth. This clone was seen at least ten times. The age range of participants was about 18 to 89 years, with residence in around 22 US areas. Participants' reported clinical history set cohort assignment. For recovered donors of Cohort 3, there were two negative PCRs, clearance, or symptom resolution. This sequence originates from a man aged 18 to 30 who had recovered from COVID-19. The sequenced sample was PBMCs or T cells enriched from blood (not recorded which).

The CDR3 region is CASSSGMGYTF. DNA of the CDR3: TGTGCCAGCAGCTCGGGTATGGGCTACACCTTC. The chain links TRBV7-3 to TRBJ1-2, with D unresolved. This CDR3 contains 11 residues. CDR1 and CDR2 from the germline V gene are SGHTA and FQGTGA. The V end was cut by 4 bases, the J end by 8 bases, with 8 bases between.